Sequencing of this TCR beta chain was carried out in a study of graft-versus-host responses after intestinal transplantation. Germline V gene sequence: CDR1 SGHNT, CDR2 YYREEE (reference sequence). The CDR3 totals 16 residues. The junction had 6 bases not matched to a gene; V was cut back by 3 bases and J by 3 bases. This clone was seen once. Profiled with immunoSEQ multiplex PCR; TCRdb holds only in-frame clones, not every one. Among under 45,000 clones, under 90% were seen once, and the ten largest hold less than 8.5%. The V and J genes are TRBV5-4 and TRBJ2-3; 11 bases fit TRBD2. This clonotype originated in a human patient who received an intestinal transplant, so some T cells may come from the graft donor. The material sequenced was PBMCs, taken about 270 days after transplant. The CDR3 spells CASSSDSGGVTDTQYF. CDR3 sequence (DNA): TGTGCCAGCAGCTCTGATAGCGGGGGGGTAACAGATACGCAGTATTTT.